The 30 T cell receptor beta chains in this list originate from one sample, sequenced in a study of blood T cell repertoires in COVID-19. Some clones are missing from TCRdb's copy, which holds only in-frame ones; the method was immunoSEQ multiplex PCR. The sample yields more than 250,000 clones, over 75% seen once. The sequenced material came from peripheral blood. Receptors originate from a human donor in a cohort sampled during active COVID-19.

Of note for this clone: The same CDR3 is also encoded by other DNA sequences in this sample. The CDR3 loop reads CASSGGEETQYF. The CDR3 DNA is TGTGCCAGTAGTGGAGGGGAAGAGACCCAGTACTTC. The chain combines TRBV19 with TRBJ2-5, with D possibly matching TRBD2 (6 bases). Germline CDR1 reads LNHDA; CDR2 reads SQIVND (reference sequence). Trimming took 5 bases from V and 3 from J, leaving 7 bases between them. The CDR3 has 12 amino acids.

This sequence joins TRBV10-2 and TRBJ2-1; 9 nucleotides agree with TRBD2. V was pared by 7 bases and J by 9 bases, with 13 bases of the junction left unmatched. This CDR3 spans 15 amino acids. Per germline, CDR1 WSHSY and CDR2 SAAADI. CDR3 nucleotide sequence: TGCGCCAGCATCGGGCTAGCGGGATCTGGAAGTGAGCAGTTCTTC. This sequence encodes CASIGLAGSGSEQFF.

J is TRBJ2-3 and V is TRBV24-1; D is perhaps TRBD2 (7 bases). This CDR3 is 16 amino acids long. Trimming removed 2 bases at V and 6 bases at J, with 17 bases between. In germline, CDR1 is KGHDR, CDR2 SFDVKD. The CDR3 is CATSDSGARGMDTQYF. The DNA for the CDR3 is TGTGCCACCAGTGATTCGGGGGCGCGGGGGATGGATACGCAGTATTTT.

V and J are TRBV3-1 (or the pseudogene TRBV3-2) and TRBJ2-1, with D perhaps TRBD1 (5 bases). The CDR3 is 15 residues long. Germline-derived CDR1 and CDR2 are LGHDT and YNNKEL (reference sequence). Trimming took off 4 bases at V and 8 bases at J, with 18 bases between the two ends. CDR3 nucleotides: TGTGCCAGCAGCCCCCCGGGCTACAGGACGGATGAGCAGTTCTTC. Translation: CASSPPGYRTDEQFF.

This chain connects TRBV5-5 to TRBJ2-1; 8 bases are a match to TRBD1. The CDR3 is 15 amino acids. Trimming at V came to 1 base and at J to 9 bases, leaving 9 bases not matched to a gene. The germline CDR1 and CDR2 sequences are SGHKS and YYEKEE (reference sequence). The CDR3 coding sequence is TGTGCCAGCAGCTTGACCGGACAGGGTGTGTTTGAGCAGTTCTTC. Translation: CASSLTGQGVFEQFF. Full variable domain (remainder filled in from reference TRBV5-5 and TRBJ2-1): DAGVTQSPTHLIKTRGQQVTLRCSPISGHKSVSWYQQVLGQGPQFIFQYYEKEERGRGNFPDRFSARQFPNYSSELNVNALLLGDSALYLCASSLTGQGVFEQFFGPGTRLTVL.

To note about this clone: Other DNA sequences in this sample translate to the same CDR3. This chain connects TRBV6-2 or TRBV6-3 to TRBJ1-5, with D possibly matching TRBD1 (5 bases). V lost 2 bases and J 4 bases, leaving 9 bases between the germline ends. CDR3 size: 14 residues. The germline V gene has CDR1 MNHEY and CDR2 SVGEGT. This CDR3 reads CASSYPGTNQPQHF. Here the CDR3 DNA reads TGTGCCAGCAGTTACCCAGGGACTAATCAGCCCCAGCATTTT.

The chain has TRBV5-5 and TRBJ2-1, with 7 positions matching TRBD2. Germline V gene lookup returns CDR1 SGHKS and CDR2 YYEKEE (reference sequence). V shed 3 bases and J 7 bases; nucleotides not matched to a gene: 10. The CDR3 has 15 residues. The CDR3 loop is CASSWTTSAGNEQFF. The DNA for the CDR3 is TGTGCCAGCAGCTGGACTACTAGCGCCGGTAATGAGCAGTTCTTC.

The chain has TRBV7-8 and TRBJ2-2; the match to TRBD2 covers 8 bases. Trimming cost V 3 bases and J 6 bases; bases outside gene matches: 15. The CDR3 covers 18 residues. The germline V gene encodes CDR1 SGHVS and CDR2 FQNEAQ. The CDR3 spells CASSFQFPSGSFPGELFF. CDR3 DNA sequence: TGTGCCAGCAGCTTTCAGTTCCCCAGCGGGAGTTTCCCCGGGGAGCTGTTTTTT.

This clone has a single count. The V call is TRBV16, the J call TRBJ2-1, with D maybe TRBD2 (5 bases). The length of the CDR3 is 13 residues. Germline assignment: CDR1 KGHSY and CDR2 FQNENV. V lost 4 bases, J lost 7 bases, and 11 bases lay in between. In DNA form, the CDR3 reads TGTGCCAGCAGCCGGAACGCGGGTAATGAGCAGTTCTTC. Its protein is CASSRNAGNEQFF.

J is TRBJ2-5 and V is TRBV27; D perhaps matches TRBD2 (5 bases). V was clipped by 3 bases and J by 4 bases, with 15 bases between them. Germline V lookup: CDR1 MNHEY, CDR2 SMNVEV (reference sequence). The CDR3 runs to 15 residues. CDR3 residues: CASSLDSARLETQYF. The CDR3 bases are TGTGCCAGCAGTTTGGACTCGGCTAGGTTAGAGACCCAGTACTTC.

This chain connects TRBV29-1 to TRBJ2-5; possibly TRBD2 for D (6 bases). Germline assignment: CDR1 SQVTM and CDR2 ANQGSEA. Between the trimmed V and J ends, which lost 4 bases and 7 bases, there was a span of 10 bases. The CDR3 loop spans 11 amino acids. DNA of the CDR3: TGCAGCGTTGCTAGCGCAGGGACCCAGTACTTC. Translating it yields CSVASAGTQYF. Filled out from reference TRBV29-1 and TRBJ2-5, the complete variable domain reads SAVISQKPSRDICQRGTSLTIQCQVDSQVTMMFWYRQQPGQSLTLIATANQGSEATYESGFVIDKFPISRPNLTFSTLTVSNMSPEDSSIYLCSVASAGTQYFGPGTRLLVL.

The CDR3 DNA is TGTGCCACAACTAGCGGGGGGCCCACCGGTGATACGCAGTATTTT. The encoded protein is CATTSGGPTGDTQYF. The chain employs TRBV2 and TRBJ2-3; TRBD2 aligns across 12 bases. The CDR3 is 15 residues long. Germline assignment: CDR1 SNHLY and CDR2 FYNNEI. V lost 10 bases, J lost 6 bases, and 11 bases stayed unmatched.

This clone was seen only a few times. The V and J genes are TRBV7-9 and TRBJ2-3; D may be TRBD1 (6 bases). Germline values: CDR1 SEHNR, CDR2 FQNEAQ (reference sequence). V gave up 1 base and J gave up 2 bases, with 10 bases separating them. The CDR3 extends over 15 amino acids. Here the CDR3 reads CASSLGTVITDTQYF. CDR3 DNA: TGTGCCAGCAGCTTAGGGACAGTGATCACAGATACGCAGTATTTT.

The rearrangement links TRBV12-3 or TRBV12-4 to TRBJ1-1; D ambiguous. V was clipped by 3 bases and J by 1 base, with 6 bases between them. The CDR3 runs 13 residues. CDR3 sequence reads: CASSLAGNTEAFF. The CDR3 DNA reads TGTGCCAGCAGTTTGGCGGGGAACACTGAAGCTTTCTTT.

V gene TRBV9 combines with J gene TRBJ2-3; 10 nucleotides align to TRBD2. The CDR3 has 18 amino acids. Germline assignment: CDR1 SGDLS and CDR2 YYNGEE. V shed 0 bases and J 4 bases; nucleotides not matched to a gene: 11. CDR3 loop: CASSVAVTLAGKADTQYF. In DNA form, the CDR3 reads TGTGCCAGCAGCGTAGCTGTCACACTAGCGGGAAAGGCAGATACGCAGTATTTT.

The rearrangement uses TRBV24-1 and TRBJ2-2, with TRBD1 matching over 7 bases. V lost 4 bases and J lost 9; bases outside the gene matches: 10. CDR3 length: 15 residues. Germline loops: CDR1 KGHDR, CDR2 SFDVKD. The CDR3 nucleotides are TGTGCCACCAGTGACGGACAGGTCACCCGGAGGGAGCTGTTTTTT. Protein sequence: CATSDGQVTRRELFF.

This chain connects TRBV15 to TRBJ1-4; TRBD1 aligns across 8 bases. The germline CDR1 and CDR2 sequences are LNHNV and YYDKDF (reference sequence). Unmatched junction bases numbered 8, after V lost 0 bases and J lost 8 bases. The CDR3 has 16 residues. The CDR3 reads CATSRDAGTGGEKLFF. In nucleotides, the CDR3 is TGTGCCACCAGCAGAGATGCCGGCACAGGGGGAGAAAAACTGTTTTTT.

This chain links TRBV19 with TRBJ1-1; D remains ambiguous. Germline V lookup: CDR1 LNHDA, CDR2 SQIVND (reference sequence). V gave up 0 bases and J gave up 7 bases, with 12 bases separating them. This CDR3 is 14 amino acids long. For the CDR3, the DNA is TGTGCCAGTAGTATAGATCCTGGGCGGGTTGAAGCTTTCTTT. Translation: CASSIDPGRVEAFF.

This sequence joins TRBV5-1 and TRBJ2-3; 8 nucleotides match TRBD2. V was pared by 4 bases and J by 4 bases, with 8 bases of the junction left unmatched. CDR1 SGHRS and CDR2 YFSETQ come from the germline V gene. There are 15 residues in the CDR3. Written as DNA, the CDR3 is TGCGCCAGCAGCCTACACTCAGCGGGGGCAGATACGCAGTATTTT. Protein product: CASSLHSAGADTQYF.

The chain carries TRBV7-9 and TRBJ2-5; D is possibly TRBD1 (6 bases). Trimming stripped 1 base from V and 1 base from J, with 10 bases between. This CDR3 spans 15 amino acids. Germline values: CDR1 SEHNR, CDR2 FQNEAQ (reference sequence). The CDR3 DNA is TGTGCCAGCAGCTTAGACCGGACAGTCCAAGAGACCCAGTACTTC. It codes for CASSLDRTVQETQYF.

The chain is built from TRBV5-1 and TRBJ2-6, with 9 bases matching TRBD1. Germline assignment: CDR1 SGHRS and CDR2 YFSETQ. The V segment lost 4 bases and the J segment 1 base; nucleotides outside the gene matches: 6. This CDR3 region has 17 residues. The CDR3 spells CASSKRQGGSGANVLTF. CDR3 DNA: TGCGCCAGCAGCAAGCGACAGGGGGGATCTGGGGCCAACGTCCTGACTTTC.

This clone was seen once. V and J are TRBV2 and TRBJ2-2; TRBD1 is a possible D gene (5 bases). CDR3 length: 14 amino acids. Germline values: CDR1 SNHLY, CDR2 FYNNEI. V lost 3 bases and J lost 5, with 10 bases in between. The CDR3 protein is CASSDAQGTGELFF. The CDR3, as DNA: TGTGCCAGCAGTGACGCTCAGGGTACCGGGGAGCTGTTTTTT.

J is TRBJ2-1 and V is TRBV6-6; 13 nucleotides match TRBD2. The CDR3 is 15 amino acids. The germline V gene encodes CDR1 MNHNY and CDR2 SVGAGI (reference sequence). Losses at the gene ends were 6 bases for V and 9 bases for J; bases not matched to a gene: 8. The CDR3 reads CASSGLAGDYGEQFF. In DNA form, the CDR3 reads TGTGCCAGCAGCGGACTAGCGGGAGATTATGGTGAGCAGTTCTTC.

This sequence joins TRBV11-2 and TRBJ2-5; weak D call: TRBD1 (5 bases). The CDR3 is made up of 14 amino acids. The V end was cut by 1 base, the J end by 5 bases, with 11 bases between. Germline values: CDR1 SGHAT, CDR2 FQNNGV. The CDR3 here is CASSLGQGSETQYF. The CDR3 region has the DNA TGTGCCAGCAGCTTAGGCCAGGGTTCCGAGACCCAGTACTTC.

The V gene is TRBV5-7, the J gene TRBJ1-6; D ambiguous. TRBV5-7 is identified as an open reading frame with a role that is uncertain. The CDR3 loop spans 16 amino acids. The ends were cut back, 4 bases at V and 8 bases at J, with 19 bases in the middle. CDR3 sequence: CASSPYQEGRDSPLHF. The CDR3 coding sequence is TGTGCCAGCAGCCCCTATCAGGAAGGGAGGGATTCACCCCTCCACTTT.

This clone was found a few times. The chain couples TRBV7-9 to TRBJ1-1, with D maybe TRBD1 (5 bases). CDR1 is SEHNR and CDR2 is FQNEAQ in the germline V gene (reference sequence). The CDR3 contains 14 residues. V lost 5 bases, J lost 0 bases, and 10 bases lay in between. DNA for the CDR3: TGTGCCAGCAGCCCAGGGTACATGAACACTGAAGCTTTCTTT. Residues: CASSPGYMNTEAFF.

Comment on this clone: Just one base apart from a much larger clone, this may be a read error. Within the sample, other DNA sequences also encode this same CDR3. V is TRBV5-1 and J is TRBJ2-7; D unclear. From germline, CDR1 is SGHRS and CDR2 YFSETQ. V lost 0 bases, J lost 0 bases, and 7 bases lay in between. The CDR3 sequence is 14 residues long. CDR3 coding DNA: TGCGCCAGCAGCTTGGTCGCAGGCTCCTACGAGCAGTACTTC. As protein: CASSLVAGSYEQYF. The entire variable domain, with the rest obtained from reference TRBV5-1 and TRBJ2-7, is as follows: KAGVTQTPRYLIKTRGQQVTLSCSPISGHRSVSWYQQTPGQGLQFLFEYFSETQRNKGNFPGRFSGRQFSNSRSEMNVSTLELGDSALYLCASSLVAGSYEQYFGPGTRLTVT.

This chain uses TRBV7-3 with TRBJ1-1; D is uncertain. The germline CDR1 and CDR2 sequences are SGHTA and FQGTGA. The CDR3 contains 15 residues. V shed 0 bases and J shed 1 base, with 9 bases lying between them. CDR3 nucleotide sequence: TGTGCCAGCAGCTTAACTGGTTCGGGGAACACTGAAGCTTTCTTT. Translated: CASSLTGSGNTEAFF.

The chain employs TRBV6-5 and TRBJ2-7; a weak D match, TRBD2 (5 bases). V lost 6 bases to trimming and J lost 4 bases, with 13 bases between them. The CDR3 covers 13 residues. Germline CDR1 and CDR2: MNHEY and SVGAGI. The CDR3 sequence: CASRLTEGYEQYF. The CDR3 bases are TGTGCCAGCAGGTTAACAGAGGGTTACGAGCAGTACTTC.

The chain uses TRBV11-2 and TRBJ2-1; 7 bases agree with TRBD1. The CDR3 is made up of 15 amino acids. V trimming: 1 base; J trimming: 0 bases; junction bases outside the gene matches: 0. The germline gives CDR1 SGHAT, CDR2 FQNNGV. CDR3: CASSLGDSSYNEQFF. CDR3 nucleotide sequence: TGTGCCAGCAGCTTAGGGGACAGCTCCTACAATGAGCAGTTCTTC.